These 29 T cell receptor beta chains were sequenced from one sample in a study of chemoradiotherapy in HPV16-positive cancers. Sequenced by immunoSEQ multiplex PCR; TCRdb stores in-frame clones only, minus some. The repertoire has about 35,000 clones, 92% of them found once; the top ten carry under 4%. The sequencing used blood, collected from a patient who underwent chemoradiotherapy. The receptors shown here come from a human donor with HPV-associated anogenital cancer.

This clone was detected only once. The CDR3 is CASSPAGAGANTYGYTF. The CDR3 DNA sequence: TGTGCCAGCTCACCAGCAGGGGCGGGGGCGAATACCTATGGCTACACCTTC. The chain has TRBV18 and TRBJ1-2; tentatively, D is TRBD1 (6 bases). The V gene lost 2 bases and the J gene lost 4 bases, with 20 bases spanning the gap. CDR3 length equals 17 residues. In germline, CDR1 is KGHSH, CDR2 LQKENI.

J is TRBJ1-4 and V is TRBV4-1, with D maybe TRBD1 (6 bases). CDR1 and CDR2 (germline): MGHRA, YSYEKL. V was trimmed by 0 bases and J by 4 bases, leaving 12 bases between them. This CDR3 spans 16 amino acids. CDR3 sequence (DNA): TGCGCCAGCAGCCAAGATCCAGGGGTCAATAATGAAAAACTGTTTTTT. Encoded protein: CASSQDPGVNNEKLFF.

This chain links TRBV5-1 with TRBJ2-2; D ambiguous. Trimming took off 5 bases at V and 0 bases at J, with 11 bases between the two ends. The CDR3 is 15 amino acids. CDR1 and CDR2 (germline): SGHRS, YFSETQ. CDR3 in amino acids: CASRRQASNTGELFF. CDR3 DNA sequence: TGCGCCAGCAGACGGCAGGCCTCGAACACCGGGGAGCTGTTTTTT. Based on the CDR3 plus reference TRBV5-1 and TRBJ2-2, the full variable domain is KAGVTQTPRYLIKTRGQQVTLSCSPISGHRSVSWYQQTPGQGLQFLFEYFSETQRNKGNFPGRFSGRQFSNSRSEMNVSTLELGDSALYLCASRRQASNTGELFFGEGSRLTVL.

The DNA for the CDR3 is TGCGCCAGCAGCTTAACGACAGGGAACTATGGCTACACCTTC. Its translation: CASSLTTGNYGYTF. The V call is TRBV5-1, the J call TRBJ1-2; 7 bases map to TRBD1. Germline CDR1 reads SGHRS; CDR2 reads YFSETQ. V shed 2 bases, J shed 2 bases, and the junction held 3 bases outside the gene matches. The CDR3 covers 14 residues.

This clone was detected only a few times. V is TRBV19 and J is TRBJ1-5; TRBD1 matches 7 bases. The CDR3 consists of 15 residues. Trimming at V came to 4 bases and at J to 5 bases, leaving 8 bases not matched to a gene. CDR1 is LNHDA, CDR2 SQIVND, per germline (reference sequence). CDR3 DNA sequence: TGTGCCAGTAGTAGGGGGGACAGTGGCTATCAGCCCCAGCATTTT. Its protein product is CASSRGDSGYQPQHF.

The V and J genes are TRBV7-9 and TRBJ2-3; D is possibly TRBD2 (7 bases). The germline gives CDR1 SEHNR, CDR2 FQNEAQ (reference sequence). V was clipped by 10 bases and J by 0 bases, with 14 bases between them. The CDR3 contains 14 residues. In DNA, the CDR3 is TGTGCCACCAAGGGGGGGCGTAGCACAGATACGCAGTATTTT. This sequence encodes CATKGGRSTDTQYF.

The gene calls are TRBV4-2 and TRBJ1-6; D gene uncertain. The CDR3 totals 15 residues. Trimming removed 1 base from V and 6 bases from J, with 10 bases in between. In germline, CDR1 is LGHNA, CDR2 YNFKEQ. Written as DNA, the CDR3 is TGTGCCAGCAGCCAAGTAACAAGTAGTAATTCACCCCTCCACTTT. Translating gives CASSQVTSSNSPLHF.

The V gene is TRBV6-1, the J gene TRBJ1-2, with 9 bases lining up with TRBD1. The CDR3 sequence is 14 residues long. V dropped 6 bases and J dropped 8; count of bases not matched to a gene: 10. Germline V lookup: CDR1 MNHNS, CDR2 SASEGT. The CDR3 loop reads CASRNRDRDSGYTF. DNA of the CDR3: TGTGCCAGCAGAAACCGGGACAGGGATAGCGGCTACACCTTC.

V gene TRBV5-1 combines with J gene TRBJ2-3; D tentatively fits TRBD1 or TRBD2 (5 bases each). The CDR3 is 13 residues long. The ends were cut back, 1 base at V and 6 bases at J, with 9 bases in the middle. Germline assignment: CDR1 SGHRS and CDR2 YFSETQ. The CDR3 loop is CASSLTGADTQYF. The CDR3 coding sequence is TGCGCCAGCAGCTTGACCGGGGCCGATACGCAGTATTTT.

The chain has TRBV5-1 and TRBJ1-6; no clear D. Trimming removed 2 bases from V and 7 bases from J, with 7 bases in between. Germline V gene data show CDR1 as SGHRS and CDR2 as YFSETQ. This CDR3 spans 13 amino acids. The chain's CDR3 is CASSFDLNSPLHF. The CDR3 bases are TGCGCCAGCAGCTTTGACTTGAATTCACCCCTCCACTTT.

The chain uses TRBV5-1 and TRBJ1-4; 7 nucleotides agree with TRBD1. V lost 4 bases and J lost 6; bases outside the gene matches: 9. This CDR3 is built from 15 residues. CDR1 is SGHRS, CDR2 YFSETQ, per germline. The CDR3 bases are TGCGCCAGCAGCAAACGACAGGGTCAAGATGAAAAACTGTTTTTT. Its protein product is CASSKRQGQDEKLFF.

The gene calls are TRBV14 and TRBJ2-7; possibly TRBD1 or TRBD2 for D (5 bases each). Germline V gives CDR1 SGHDN, CDR2 FVKESK. The CDR3 is made up of 14 amino acids. The V end lost 2 bases, the J end lost 3 bases, and 11 bases lay between the germline ends. The CDR3 DNA reads TGTGCCAGCAGCCAAATTAGTGGGGGCTACGAGCAGTACTTC. It translates to CASSQISGGYEQYF. The complete variable domain, with remaining parts taken from reference TRBV14 and TRBJ2-7, reads EAGVTQFPSHSVIEKGQTVTLRCDPISGHDNLYWYRRVMGKEIKFLLHFVKESKQDESGMPNNRFLAERTGGTYSTLKVQPAELEDSGVYFCASSQISGGYEQYFGPGTRLTVT.

Written as DNA, the CDR3 is TGTGCCAGTACGGTAAGAGAGAACTATGGCTACACCTTC. As protein: CASTVRENYGYTF. The rearrangement links TRBV19 to TRBJ1-2; no clear D. The CDR3 runs 13 residues. CDR1 is LNHDA and CDR2 is SQIVND in the germline V gene (reference sequence). The germline V and J ends were trimmed by 7 bases and 2 bases, with 11 bases remaining between them.

This chain links TRBV7-9 with TRBJ1-5; TRBD1 is a possible D gene (6 bases). Germline lookup yields CDR1 SEHNR and CDR2 FQNEAQ (reference sequence). Trimming took 5 bases from V and 1 from J, leaving 15 bases between them. This CDR3 is built from 16 residues. The CDR3 DNA reads TGTGCCAGCAGCAAGGCGGGGGGCAGGAGCAATCAGCCCCAGCATTTT. Its translation: CASSKAGGRSNQPQHF.

This clone was detected once. The chain joins TRBV5-1 to TRBJ2-3, with D maybe TRBD1 (6 bases). CDR3 length: 12 residues. Trimming stripped 7 bases from V and 5 bases from J, with 11 bases between. Germline CDR1 reads SGHRS; CDR2 reads YFSETQ. CDR3 sequence (DNA): TGCGCCAGCTCAGGGGCCGGAGATACGCAGTATTTT. Its translation is CASSGAGDTQYF.

The rearrangement joins TRBV11-2 to TRBJ2-1, with D tentatively TRBD1 or TRBD2 (5 bases each). This CDR3 is 13 amino acids long. Germline CDR1 SGHAT, CDR2 FQNNGV. The V end lost 5 bases, the J end lost 15 bases, and 20 bases lay between the germline ends. For the CDR3, the DNA is TGTGCCAGCAGCCAGGGACCCGGGATTTGGCGGTTCTTC. This sequence encodes CASSQGPGIWRFF.

This clone was recorded once. V gene TRBV10-1 combines with J gene TRBJ1-3, with D possibly matching TRBD1 (5 bases). Germline V gene lookup returns CDR1 WNHNN and CDR2 SYGVQD (reference sequence). V was trimmed by 0 bases and J by 2 bases, leaving 5 bases between them. The CDR3 is made up of 14 amino acids. For the CDR3, the DNA is TGCGCCAGCAGTGAGTCGGGGCCTGGAAACACCATATATTTT. This codes for CASSESGPGNTIYF.

The CDR3 sequence: CASSPLRGQGYEQYF. The CDR3 DNA reads TGCGCCAGCAGCCCCCTTAGGGGACAGGGATACGAGCAGTACTTC. The chain couples TRBV4-1 to TRBJ2-7; 9 positions match TRBD1. V was pared by 4 bases and J by 4 bases, with 8 bases of the junction left unmatched. The V gene's germline CDR1 is MGHRA and CDR2 YSYEKL. The CDR3 totals 15 residues.

This chain connects TRBV2 to TRBJ1-5; unclear D gene. With 4 bases removed from V and 7 bases from J, the gap between germline ends came to 11 bases. Germline V gene data show CDR1 as SNHLY and CDR2 as FYNNEI. The CDR3 consists of 13 residues. The CDR3 protein is CASSATERQPQHF. The CDR3 DNA reads as TGTGCCAGCAGTGCCACCGAGCGACAGCCCCAGCATTTT.

V gene TRBV5-6 combines with J gene TRBJ1-5, with unresolved D. The CDR3 has 14 amino acids. Germline V gene lookup returns CDR1 SGHDT and CDR2 YYEEEE. Trimming took off 6 bases at V and 0 bases at J, with 10 bases between the two ends. The CDR3 nucleotides read TGTGCCAGCACAGTTTACTATAGCAATCAGCCCCAGCATTTT. Its protein is CASTVYYSNQPQHF.

The chain is built from TRBV2 and TRBJ2-5, with D possibly TRBD1 on 6 matching bases. The CDR3 is 15 amino acids. Trimming removed 0 bases at V and 4 bases at J, with 12 bases between. CDR1 and CDR2 (germline): SNHLY, FYNNEI. The CDR3 DNA reads TGTGCCAGCAGTGAAGCGGGACACTACTCAGAGACCCAGTACTTC. This encodes CASSEAGHYSETQYF.

The J gene is TRBJ2-1, the V gene TRBV4-1; D remains ambiguous. Germline lookup yields CDR1 MGHRA and CDR2 YSYEKL. Trimming took off 0 bases at V and 8 bases at J, with 14 bases between the two ends. This CDR3 has 15 amino acids. The CDR3 is CASSQEARLSDEQFF. The CDR3 nucleotides are TGCGCCAGCAGCCAAGAGGCCAGGCTAAGCGATGAGCAGTTCTTC.

This clone was counted between two and nine times. This rearrangement joins TRBV2 to TRBJ2-1; D ambiguous. The ends were cut back, 2 bases at V and 10 bases at J, with 9 bases in the middle. The germline V gene has CDR1 SNHLY and CDR2 FYNNEI. This CDR3 has 12 residues. CDR3 sequence reads: CASSEWFREQFF. The CDR3 DNA reads as TGTGCCAGCAGTGAATGGTTCCGCGAGCAGTTCTTC.

This clone was seen a single time. The chain couples TRBV18 to TRBJ2-2; weak D call: TRBD1 (6 bases). Trimming removed 5 bases from V and 2 bases from J, with 18 bases in between. This CDR3 is built from 17 residues. Germline CDR1 reads KGHSH; CDR2 reads LQKENI. CDR3 sequence: CASSLLDLRGNTGELFF. CDR3 DNA sequence: TGTGCCAGCTCATTACTTGACCTCAGGGGAAACACCGGGGAGCTGTTTTTT.

The chain combines TRBV6-5 with TRBJ2-2; 7 nucleotides match TRBD1. With V trimmed by 6 bases and J by 5 bases, 9 bases remained unmatched. The CDR3 consists of 15 residues. Looked up from germline, CDR1 is MNHEY and CDR2 is SVGAGI. Written as DNA, the CDR3 is TGTGCCAGCAGCCCCGGACAGGAGAGGACCGGGGAGCTGTTTTTT. Its protein product is CASSPGQERTGELFF.

CDR3 sequence (DNA): TGTGCCAGCAGCCAGTTGGGGGGGACATATAATCAGCCCCAGCATTTT. This translates into CASSQLGGTYNQPQHF. The chain has TRBV5-6 and TRBJ1-5, with a weak D call TRBD1 (6 bases). V was trimmed by 4 bases and J by 4 bases, leaving 18 bases between them. Germline lookup yields CDR1 SGHDT and CDR2 YYEEEE. The CDR3 extends over 16 amino acids.

The rearrangement links TRBV4-2 to TRBJ2-7, with D hard to call. The length of the CDR3 is 14 residues. In germline, CDR1 is LGHNA, CDR2 YNFKEQ. The V end lost 4 bases, the J end lost 4 bases, and 14 bases lay between the germline ends. The chain's CDR3 is CASSPRAGPYEQYF. The CDR3 coding sequence is TGTGCCAGCAGCCCCCGGGCAGGACCATACGAGCAGTACTTC.

J is TRBJ1-2 and V is TRBV30; weak D call: TRBD1 (6 bases). The CDR3 length is 14 residues. CDR1 GTSNPN and CDR2 SVGIG come from the germline V gene (reference sequence). Trimming pared 3 bases from V and 4 bases from J, leaving 15 bases between. The CDR3 sequence: CAWRGWQGSYGYTF. The CDR3 DNA sequence: TGTGCCTGGAGAGGCTGGCAGGGGAGCTATGGCTACACCTTC.

The V and J genes are TRBV2 and TRBJ1-1; 8 bases fit TRBD1. Germline V gene data show CDR1 as SNHLY and CDR2 as FYNNEI. With 5 bases clipped from V and 4 bases from J, the junction kept 9 bases outside the gene matches. This CDR3 region has 15 residues. The CDR3 spells CASSRQGPRGTEAFF. CDR3 nucleotides: TGTGCCAGCAGTCGACAGGGGCCCCGTGGCACTGAAGCTTTCTTT.